The 32 T cell receptor beta chains below all came from one sample that was sequenced in a study of T cells in Graves' hyperthyroidism and ophthalmopathy. There were TCR beta CDR3 regions amplified from RNA transcripts. The study used the HTBI primer set for a first-round RT-PCR of the TCR CDR3. TCRdb passed the multiplex PCR reads through MiXCR, listing each CDR3 protein once. Of more than 250,000 distinct CDR3 sequences listed, around 15% are singletons. The sequenced material came from blood. The receptors here all came from a woman between 45 and 60 years old with Graves' hyperthyroidism that later progressed to Graves' ophthalmopathy.

This clonotype was detected many times. The rearrangement links TRBV7-9 to TRBJ1-1; D not resolved. This CDR3 is built from 13 residues. The germline V gene encodes CDR1 SEHNR and CDR2 FQNEAQ (reference sequence). V was pared by 2 bases and J by 1 base, with 5 bases between. CDR3 coding DNA: TGTGCCAGCAGCTTAATCAGGAACACTGAAGCTTTCTTT. Residues: CASSLIRNTEAFF.

This clonotype was observed many times. This chain connects TRBV20-1 to TRBJ1-1; D call uncertain. Germline CDR1 reads DFQATT; CDR2 reads SNEGSKA (reference sequence). Trimming left V 5 bases short and J 8 bases short, with 15 bases between. The CDR3 is made up of 12 amino acids. The chain's CDR3 is CSAAGGLSEAFF. DNA of the CDR3: TGCAGTGCTGCCGGTGGGTTATCCGAAGCTTTCTTT.

This clonotype has only one observation. Given a much more abundant clone one base away, this may be a read error. The rearrangement joins TRBV6-1 to TRBJ1-2, with D possibly being TRBD1 (5 bases). This CDR3 region has 14 residues. V lost 7 bases, J lost 5 bases, and 17 bases lay in between. In germline, CDR1 is MNHNS, CDR2 SASEGT. In DNA, the CDR3 is TGTGCCAGCATCCCCTCCCACAGGACTTATGGCTACACCTTC. It encodes CASIPSHRTYGYTF.

There are many counts of this clonotype. An end of the junction does not agree with germline; a read error may underlie this. The rearrangement links TRBV7-7 to TRBJ1-5; 8 bases are a match to TRBD1. The CDR3 has 13 residues. From germline, CDR1 is SSHAT and CDR2 FNYEAQ (reference sequence). The CDR3 nucleotides are TGTGCTAGCAGCGCAGGACAGGGTCAGCCCCAGCATTTT. Translated, it gives CASSAGQGQPQHF.

The chain recombines TRBV3-1 with TRBJ1-2, with 8 bases aligning to TRBD1. J gave up 4 bases and V 0 bases, and 4 bases lay outside the gene matches. This CDR3 contains 15 residues. CDR1 is LGHDT, CDR2 YNNKEL, per germline (reference sequence). CDR3 amino acids: CASSQDSGTGYGYTF. The CDR3 DNA follows: TGTGCCAGCAGCCAAGATAGCGGGACAGGCTATGGCTACACCTTC.

This clonotype was seen many times. Here the CDR3 DNA reads TGTGCCAGCAGCGCGGGACTAGCGGGGCCGGAGCAGTACTTC. As protein: CASSAGLAGPEQYF. The J gene is TRBJ2-7, the V gene TRBV2, with 13 bases identical to TRBD2. Germline V lookup: CDR1 SNHLY, CDR2 FYNNEI. The V gene end was trimmed by 6 bases and the J gene end by 7 bases; junction bases not matched to a gene: 6. This CDR3 spans 14 amino acids.

This chain links TRBV19 with TRBJ2-1; D is undetermined. The CDR3 is 13 amino acids. V was shortened by 4 bases and J by 7 bases, with 11 bases between the two germline ends. Germline V CDR1 and CDR2: LNHDA, SQIVND (reference sequence). Here the CDR3 DNA reads TGTGCCAGTAGTACAATTTACCGTAATGAGCAGTTCTTC. Protein: CASSTIYRNEQFF.

This clonotype was picked up a small number of times. This chain connects TRBV20-1 to TRBJ1-2, with TRBD1 identical over 7 bases. In germline, CDR1 is DFQATT, CDR2 SNEGSKA (reference sequence). The ends lost 5 bases at V and 5 bases at J; junction bases unmatched: 5. This CDR3 has 12 amino acids. DNA of the CDR3: TGCAGTGCTCTGGACAGGAGTTATGGCTACACCTTC. This sequence encodes CSALDRSYGYTF.

This clonotype was seen only a few times. The chain recombines TRBV5-6 with TRBJ2-7, with 7 bases aligning to TRBD2. CDR3 length: 15 amino acids. V was pared by 4 bases and J by 0 bases, with 7 bases of the junction left unmatched. Germline V gives CDR1 SGHDT, CDR2 YYEEEE. The CDR3 region has the DNA TGTGCCAGCAGCCACGGGGGGAGGAGCTCCTACGAGCAGTACTTC. It translates to CASSHGGRSSYEQYF.

This clonotype was seen repeatedly, ten times or more. The V gene is TRBV11-2, the J gene TRBJ2-7; D is possibly TRBD1 (6 bases). CDR1 and CDR2 (germline): SGHAT, FQNNGV. This CDR3 contains 15 residues. Trimming cost V 1 base and J 3 bases, with 13 bases left between them. CDR3 sequence: CASSLGAGEHYEQYF. As DNA, the CDR3 is TGTGCCAGCAGCTTAGGGGCAGGGGAACACTACGAGCAGTACTTC.

This clonotype was seen repeatedly, ten times or more. The V and J genes are TRBV20-1 and TRBJ2-1, with a tentative D call TRBD2 (6 bases). From germline, CDR1 is DFQATT and CDR2 SNEGSKA (reference sequence). The CDR3 length is 17 residues. V was clipped by 0 bases and J by 7 bases, with 22 bases between them. The CDR3 loop is CSARDHGAGSWYNEQFF. As DNA, the CDR3 is TGCAGTGCTAGAGATCATGGGGCGGGAAGCTGGTATAATGAGCAGTTCTTC.

This clonotype was seen more than once but under ten times. The chain is built from TRBV30 and TRBJ1-5; D is undetermined. V gave up 3 bases and J gave up 4 bases, with 10 bases separating them. There are 13 residues in the CDR3. Germline V gene sequence: CDR1 GTSNPN, CDR2 SVGIG (reference sequence). CDR3 protein: CAWSVEGNQPQHF. The CDR3, as DNA: TGTGCCTGGAGCGTGGAGGGAAATCAGCCCCAGCATTTT.

In this sample, this clonotype turned up many times. The chain carries TRBV28 and TRBJ2-7; D remains unclear. The CDR3 is made up of 12 amino acids. The germline V and J ends were trimmed by 4 bases and 4 bases, with 8 bases remaining between them. Germline assignment: CDR1 MDHEN and CDR2 SYDVKM. The CDR3 is CASSSISYEQYF. CDR3 coding DNA: TGTGCCAGCAGTTCGATATCTTACGAGCAGTACTTC. Filled out from reference TRBV28 and TRBJ2-7, the complete variable domain reads DVKVTQSSRYLVKRTGEKVFLECVQDMDHENMFWYRQDPGLGLRLIYFSYDVKMKEKGDIPEGYSVSREKKERFSLILESASTNQTSMYLCASSSISYEQYFGPGTRLTVT.

As regards this clonotype: Given the absence of the conserved phenylalanine or tryptophan at the CDR3 end, a read error is likely. The chain is built from TRBV4-1 and TRBJ1-5; D gene unclear. The CDR3 spans 15 residues. Trimming shortened V by 2 bases and J by 0 bases, and 8 bases separated the two germline ends. The V gene's germline CDR1 is MGHRA and CDR2 YSYEKL. CDR3 sequence (DNA): TGCGCCAGCAGCCAAACTCAGAATAGCAATCAGCCCCAGCATTCT. Translation gives CASSQTQNSNQPQHS.

This clonotype was seen at least ten times. This chain links TRBV20-1 with TRBJ2-7; D is perhaps TRBD1 (6 bases). V lost 5 bases and J 2 bases, leaving 16 bases between the germline ends. The CDR3 consists of 14 residues. The germline CDR1 and CDR2 sequences are DFQATT and SNEGSKA (reference sequence). CDR3 coding DNA: TGCAGTGCTCCGACTTCCCGGGACACCTACGAGCAGTACTTC. It specifies CSAPTSRDTYEQYF.

The chain has TRBV7-8 and TRBJ2-5; TRBD1 agrees at 9 bases. Per the germline V gene, CDR1 is SGHVS and CDR2 is FQNEAQ. V gave up 5 bases and J gave up 5 bases; unmatched junction bases: 6. This CDR3 spans 14 amino acids. CDR3 residues: CASSRDRARETQYF. CDR3 DNA sequence: TGTGCCAGCAGCCGGGACAGGGCTCGGGAGACCCAGTACTTC.

There are many counts of this clonotype. The V call is TRBV16, the J call TRBJ2-7; no definite D call. Trimming stripped 3 bases from V and 0 bases from J, with 6 bases between. CDR1 and CDR2 from the germline V gene are KGHSY and FQNENV. The CDR3 is 13 residues long. Here the CDR3 reads CASSHDNSYEQYF. CDR3 nucleotide sequence: TGTGCCAGCAGCCATGACAACTCCTACGAGCAGTACTTC. The variable domain in full, with the rest retrieved from reference TRBV16 and TRBJ2-7, is GEEVAQTPKHLVRGEGQKAKLYCAPIKGHSYVFWYQQVLKNEFKFLISFQNENVFDETGMPKERFSAKCLPNSPCSLEIQATKLEDSAVYFCASSHDNSYEQYFGPGTRLTVT.

Note on this clonotype: Lacking the conserved final phenylalanine or tryptophan, this CDR3 likely reflects a read error. The gene calls are TRBV9 and TRBJ2-3, with D tentatively TRBD1 or TRBD2 (5 bases each). Germline V CDR1 and CDR2: SGDLS, YYNGEE. V was cut by 3 bases and J by 2 bases, with 16 bases left in between. The CDR3 spans 16 residues. CDR3 amino acids: CASSAHRSGLTDTQYL. CDR3 nucleotide sequence: TGTGCCAGCAGCGCCCATCGGTCGGGGCTCACAGATACGCAGTATCTT.

This clonotype is judged medium-sized. V and J are TRBV28 and TRBJ2-5; D is undetermined. The CDR3 has 12 residues. CDR1 is MDHEN and CDR2 is SYDVKM in the germline V gene. V lost 3 bases and J lost 5, with 7 bases in between. The CDR3 here is CASSFWGETQYF. The DNA for the CDR3 is TGTGCCAGCAGTTTTTGGGGTGAGACCCAGTACTTC.

In this sample, this clonotype turned up many times. The chain has TRBV12-3 or TRBV12-4 and TRBJ2-3; no reliable D call. CDR3 length: 14 amino acids. V was trimmed by 6 bases and J by 1 base, leaving 11 bases between them. The CDR3 bases are TGTGCCAGCAGGGAGCAACTGGGCACAGATACGCAGTATTTT. Residues: CASREQLGTDTQYF.

The table lists this clonotype with a few counts. This chain joins TRBV9 and TRBJ2-1; TRBD2 matches 10 bases. The germline gives CDR1 SGDLS, CDR2 YYNGEE. This CDR3 comprises 17 residues. The V segment lost 2 bases and the J segment 0 bases; nucleotides outside the gene matches: 5. The CDR3 DNA is TGTGCCAGCAGCGTCAGCGGGAGGGTCAGCTCCTACAATGAGCAGTTCTTC. Translated: CASSVSGRVSSYNEQFF.

V usage is TRBV5-4 and J usage is TRBJ2-1; 8 bases are shared with TRBD1. Germline V CDR1 and CDR2: SGHNT, YYREEE (reference sequence). The CDR3 length is 15 residues. V trimming: 4 bases; J trimming: 4 bases; junction bases outside the gene matches: 7. In nucleotides, the CDR3 is TGTGCCAGCAGCCCGGGACAGGAATATTACAATGAGCAGTTCTTC. It yields the protein CASSPGQEYYNEQFF.

This clonotype was counted ten times or more. The chain couples TRBV12-3 or TRBV12-4 to TRBJ2-2; 11 bases are shared with TRBD1. Germline trimming cut 7 bases from V and 4 bases from J; bases unmatched to any gene: 8. This CDR3 has 16 residues. CDR3 nucleotides: TGTGCCAGCACTCCTTCCGGGACAGGGGGCACCGGGGAGCTGTTTTTT. It codes for CASTPSGTGGTGELFF.

This clonotype appeared many times. This chain joins TRBV12-3 or TRBV12-4 and TRBJ1-1; unclear D gene. The CDR3 is 12 residues long. With 7 bases removed from V and 4 bases from J, the gap between germline ends came to 10 bases. CDR3 sequence: CASKRLGTEAFF. The CDR3, as DNA: TGTGCCAGCAAACGCCTGGGCACTGAAGCTTTCTTT.

This clonotype was observed many times. The chain is built from TRBV14 and TRBJ2-1; 11 nucleotides agree with TRBD2. Looked up from germline, CDR1 is SGHDN and CDR2 is FVKESK. The CDR3 consists of 19 residues. Trimming at V came to 0 bases and at J to 6 bases, leaving 13 bases not matched to a gene. The chain's CDR3 is CASSQDPDLSGRALNEQFF. The CDR3 DNA sequence: TGTGCCAGCAGCCAAGATCCCGACCTTAGCGGGAGGGCCCTCAATGAGCAGTTCTTC.

This clonotype was counted ten times or more. The rearrangement joins TRBV20-1 to TRBJ2-7; D is tentatively TRBD1 or TRBD2 (5 bases each). Germline V gene lookup returns CDR1 DFQATT and CDR2 SNEGSKA (reference sequence). V was shortened by 3 bases and J by 2 bases, with 17 bases between the two germline ends. The CDR3 has 15 amino acids. The CDR3 DNA is TGCAGTGCTAGGGGGGTGGGAGTATATACCTACGAGCAGTACTTC. This sequence encodes CSARGVGVYTYEQYF.

This clonotype was counted at least ten times. This rearrangement joins TRBV20-1 to TRBJ1-5, with D unclear. Trimming left V 6 bases short and J 5 bases short, with 14 bases between. In germline, CDR1 is DFQATT, CDR2 SNEGSKA (reference sequence). CDR3 length: 13 residues. This chain's CDR3 is CSAQLQRDQPQHF. The CDR3 DNA follows: TGCAGTGCCCAACTCCAACGTGATCAGCCCCAGCATTTT.

V gene TRBV12-5 combines with J gene TRBJ2-1, with unresolved D. Germline V gives CDR1 LGHNT, CDR2 FRNRAP. The CDR3 loop spans 15 amino acids. The V end was cut by 1 base, the J end by 6 bases, with 13 bases between. DNA for the CDR3: TGTGCTAGTGGTTTGGGCGGAGCCCGAGGCAATGAGCAGTTCTTC. Protein: CASGLGGARGNEQFF.

This clonotype appeared many times. The chain carries TRBV5-1 and TRBJ2-3; the D gene is possibly TRBD2 (6 bases). V lost 4 bases and J 1 base, leaving 16 bases between the germline ends. The CDR3 runs 16 residues. The germline V gene has CDR1 SGHRS and CDR2 YFSETQ. CDR3 bases: TGCGCCAGCAGCGGGCGGCAGACTAGACGCACAGATACGCAGTATTTT. This sequence encodes CASSGRQTRRTDTQYF.

This clonotype was recorded at least ten times. The CDR3 region has the DNA TGTGCCAGCAGTCAAACTACGGGAGTTTTCGGAATTGAAAAACTGTTTTTT. Amino acid sequence: CASSQTTGVFGIEKLFF. The V gene is TRBV6-1, the J gene TRBJ1-4; D ambiguous. CDR1 and CDR2 (germline): MNHNS, SASEGT. The V end was cut by 5 bases, the J end by 7 bases, with 23 bases between. There are 17 residues in the CDR3.

This clonotype was detected only a few times. The rearrangement links TRBV28 to TRBJ2-1; perhaps D is TRBD1 or TRBD2 (7 bases each). The CDR3 length is 17 residues. V dropped 6 bases and J dropped 1 base, with 19 bases sitting between them. The germline V gene encodes CDR1 MDHEN and CDR2 SYDVKM. CDR3 nucleotides: TGTGCCAGCAGGCACGAACTAGCGACAGGGTCCTACAATGAGCAGTTCTTC. Protein: CASRHELATGSYNEQFF.

This clonotype has only a few counts. This chain uses TRBV9 with TRBJ2-1; tentatively, D is TRBD2 (6 bases). V dropped 2 bases and J dropped 5 bases, with 14 bases sitting between them. Germline V gene sequence: CDR1 SGDLS, CDR2 YYNGEE. The length of the CDR3 is 15 residues. The CDR3 reads CASSVLGTYHNEQFF. Written as DNA, the CDR3 is TGTGCCAGCAGCGTTCTGGGGACTTACCACAATGAGCAGTTCTTC.